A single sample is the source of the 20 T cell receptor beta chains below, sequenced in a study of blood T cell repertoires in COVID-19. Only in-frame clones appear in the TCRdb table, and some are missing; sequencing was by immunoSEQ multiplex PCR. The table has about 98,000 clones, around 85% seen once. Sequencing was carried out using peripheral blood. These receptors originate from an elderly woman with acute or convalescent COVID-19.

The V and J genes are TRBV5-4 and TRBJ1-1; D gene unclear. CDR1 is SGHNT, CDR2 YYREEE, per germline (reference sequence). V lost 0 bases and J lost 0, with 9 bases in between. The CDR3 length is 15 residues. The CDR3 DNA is TGTGCCAGCAGCTTGGAGGCGGCCCTGAACACTGAAGCTTTCTTT. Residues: CASSLEAALNTEAFF.

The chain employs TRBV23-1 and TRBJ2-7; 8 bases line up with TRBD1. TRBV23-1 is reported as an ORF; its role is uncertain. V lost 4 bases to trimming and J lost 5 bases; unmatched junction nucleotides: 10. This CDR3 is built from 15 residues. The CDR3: CASSRPGQEFNEQYV. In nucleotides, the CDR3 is TGCGCCAGCAGTCGCCCGGGACAGGAGTTTAACGAGCAGTACGTC.

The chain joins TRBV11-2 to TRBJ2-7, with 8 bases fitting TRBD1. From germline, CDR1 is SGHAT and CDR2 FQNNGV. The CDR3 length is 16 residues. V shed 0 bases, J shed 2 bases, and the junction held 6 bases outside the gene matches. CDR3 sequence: CASSLDLGTGTYEQYV. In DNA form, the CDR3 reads TGTGCCAGCAGCTTAGATCTAGGGACAGGTACCTACGAGCAGTACGTC.

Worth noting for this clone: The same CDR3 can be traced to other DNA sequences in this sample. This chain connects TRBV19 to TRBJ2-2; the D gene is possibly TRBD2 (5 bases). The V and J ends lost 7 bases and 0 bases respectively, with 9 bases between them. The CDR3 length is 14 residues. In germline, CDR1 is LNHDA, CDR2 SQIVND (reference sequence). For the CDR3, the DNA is TGTGCCAGTATTCGGGGATCGAACACCGGGGAGCTGTTTTTT. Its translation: CASIRGSNTGELFF.

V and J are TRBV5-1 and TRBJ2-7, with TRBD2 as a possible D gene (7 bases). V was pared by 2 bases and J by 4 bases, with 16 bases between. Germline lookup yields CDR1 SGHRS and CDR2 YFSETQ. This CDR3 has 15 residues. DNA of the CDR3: TGCGCCAGCAGCTTAGAGGGGGGGATGAGGTACGAGCAGTACTTC. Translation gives CASSLEGGMRYEQYF. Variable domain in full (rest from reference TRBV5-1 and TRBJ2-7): KAGVTQTPRYLIKTRGQQVTLSCSPISGHRSVSWYQQTPGQGLQFLFEYFSETQRNKGNFPGRFSGRQFSNSRSEMNVSTLELGDSALYLCASSLEGGMRYEQYFGPGTRLTVT.

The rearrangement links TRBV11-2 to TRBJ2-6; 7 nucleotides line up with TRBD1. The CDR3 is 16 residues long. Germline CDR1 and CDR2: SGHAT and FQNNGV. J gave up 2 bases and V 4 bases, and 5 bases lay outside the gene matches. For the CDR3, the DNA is TGTGCCAGCAGCTCCTACACAGGGGCTGGGGCCAACGTCCTGACTTTC. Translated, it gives CASSSYTGAGANVLTF.

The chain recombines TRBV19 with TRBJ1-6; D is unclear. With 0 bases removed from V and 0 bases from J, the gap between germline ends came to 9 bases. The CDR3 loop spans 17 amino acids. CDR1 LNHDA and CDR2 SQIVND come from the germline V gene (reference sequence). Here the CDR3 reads CASSIDLGSSYNSPLHF. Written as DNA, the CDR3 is TGTGCCAGTAGTATAGATCTTGGGAGCTCCTATAATTCACCCCTCCACTTT.

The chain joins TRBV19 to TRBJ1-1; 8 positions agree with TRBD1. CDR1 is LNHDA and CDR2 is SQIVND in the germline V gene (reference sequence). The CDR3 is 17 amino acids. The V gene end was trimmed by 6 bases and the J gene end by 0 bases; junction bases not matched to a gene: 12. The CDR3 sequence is CASRQTQGAALNTEAFF. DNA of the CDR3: TGTGCCAGTAGACAAACTCAGGGGGCCGCTCTGAACACTGAAGCTTTCTTT.

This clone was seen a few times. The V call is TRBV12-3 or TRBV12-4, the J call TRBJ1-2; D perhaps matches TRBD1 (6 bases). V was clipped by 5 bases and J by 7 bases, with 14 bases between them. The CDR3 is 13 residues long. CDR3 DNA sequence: TGTGCCAGCAGTACGGGGGGGGGCCCTGGCTACACCTTC. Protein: CASSTGGGPGYTF.

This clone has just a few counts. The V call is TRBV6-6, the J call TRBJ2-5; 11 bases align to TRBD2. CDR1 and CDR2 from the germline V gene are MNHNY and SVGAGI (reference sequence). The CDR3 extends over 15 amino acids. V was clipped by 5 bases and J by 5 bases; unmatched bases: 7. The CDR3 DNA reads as TGTGCCAGCAGTAGCCTAGCGGGGGGCCGGGAGACCCAGTACTTC. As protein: CASSSLAGGRETQYF.

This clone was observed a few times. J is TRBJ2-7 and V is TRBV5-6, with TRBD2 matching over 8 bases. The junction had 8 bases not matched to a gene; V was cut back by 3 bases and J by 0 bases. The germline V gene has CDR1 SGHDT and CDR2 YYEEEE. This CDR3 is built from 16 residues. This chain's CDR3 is CASSYRGAGVSYEQYV. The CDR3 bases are TGTGCCAGCAGCTACCGGGGAGCGGGAGTCTCCTACGAGCAGTACGTC.

CDR3 nucleotide sequence: TGTGCCATCAGTGAGTCGAGACAGGGGGTTAGCTATGGCTACACCTTC. Translated, it gives CAISESRQGVSYGYTF. This sequence joins TRBV10-3 and TRBJ1-2; 9 nucleotides align to TRBD1. The trim removed 0 bases at V and 4 bases at J, leaving 6 bases unmatched. Germline lookup yields CDR1 ENHRY and CDR2 SYGVKD. The CDR3 consists of 16 residues.

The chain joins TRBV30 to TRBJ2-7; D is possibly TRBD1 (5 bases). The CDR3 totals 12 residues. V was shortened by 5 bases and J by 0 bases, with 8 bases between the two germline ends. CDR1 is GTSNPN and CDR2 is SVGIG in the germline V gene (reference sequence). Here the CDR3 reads CAWGDSSYEQYF. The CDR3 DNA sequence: TGTGCCTGGGGTGACAGCTCCTACGAGCAGTACTTC.

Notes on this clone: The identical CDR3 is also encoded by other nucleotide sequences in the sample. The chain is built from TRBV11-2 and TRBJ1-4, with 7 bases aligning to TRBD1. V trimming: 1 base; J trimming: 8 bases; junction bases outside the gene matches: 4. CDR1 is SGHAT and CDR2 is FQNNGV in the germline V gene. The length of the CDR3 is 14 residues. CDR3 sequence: CASSLGQGGEKLFF. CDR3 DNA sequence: TGTGCCAGCAGCTTAGGACAGGGTGGCGAAAAACTGTTTTTT.

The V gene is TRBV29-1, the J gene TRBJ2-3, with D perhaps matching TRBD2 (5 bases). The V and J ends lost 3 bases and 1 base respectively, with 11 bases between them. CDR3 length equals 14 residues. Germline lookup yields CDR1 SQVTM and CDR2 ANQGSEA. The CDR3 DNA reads TGCAGCGTTGATGAGGGTCGGGGCACAGATACGCAGTATTTT. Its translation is CSVDEGRGTDTQYF.

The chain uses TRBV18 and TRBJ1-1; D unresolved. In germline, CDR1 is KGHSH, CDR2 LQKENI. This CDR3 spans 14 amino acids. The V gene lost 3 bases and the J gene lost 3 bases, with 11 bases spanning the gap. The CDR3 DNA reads TGTGCCAGCTCACCGGCTCCTCAGGACACTGAAGCTTTCTTT. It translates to CASSPAPQDTEAFF.

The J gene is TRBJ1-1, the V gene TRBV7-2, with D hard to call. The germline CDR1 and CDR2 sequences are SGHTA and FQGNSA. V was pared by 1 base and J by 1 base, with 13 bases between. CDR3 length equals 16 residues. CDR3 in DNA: TGTGCCAGCAGCTTAGGACTAACCTCCAGGAACACTGAAGCTTTCTTT. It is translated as CASSLGLTSRNTEAFF.

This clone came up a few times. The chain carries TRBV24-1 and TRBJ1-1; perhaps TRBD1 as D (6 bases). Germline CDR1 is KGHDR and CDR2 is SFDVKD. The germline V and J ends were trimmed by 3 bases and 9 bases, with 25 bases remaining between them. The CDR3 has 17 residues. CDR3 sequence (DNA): TGTGCCACCAGTGATACCCGAGGGTCGGGGGGCGAGTATCAAGCTTTCTTT. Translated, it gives CATSDTRGSGGEYQAFF.

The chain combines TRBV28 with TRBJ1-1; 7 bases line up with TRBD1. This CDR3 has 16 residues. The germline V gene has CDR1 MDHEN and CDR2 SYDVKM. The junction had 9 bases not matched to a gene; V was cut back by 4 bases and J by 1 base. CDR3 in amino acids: CASSSPGTASNTEAFF. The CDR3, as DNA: TGTGCCAGCAGTTCGCCAGGGACAGCATCGAACACTGAAGCTTTCTTT.

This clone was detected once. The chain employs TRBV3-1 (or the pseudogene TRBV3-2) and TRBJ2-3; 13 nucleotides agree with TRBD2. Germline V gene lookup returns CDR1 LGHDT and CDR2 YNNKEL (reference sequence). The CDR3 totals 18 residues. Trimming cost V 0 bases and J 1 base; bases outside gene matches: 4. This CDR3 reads CASSQDRTSGGRTDTQYF. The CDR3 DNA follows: TGTGCCAGCAGCCAAGATAGGACTAGCGGGGGTCGCACAGATACGCAGTATTTT.